Listed below are T cell receptor beta chains from one sample, sequenced in a study of T cells in Graves' hyperthyroidism and ophthalmopathy. From the multiplex PCR reads, TCRdb called clonotypes with MiXCR, one entry per CDR3 protein. Of roughly 160,000 distinct CDR3 sequences in the sample, roughly 10% were seen once. The sample consisted of blood. The receptors originated from a woman aged 18-35 years with Graves' hyperthyroidism that later progressed to Graves' ophthalmopathy. The CDR3 runs from the conserved cysteine through the conserved F or W. The D gene is left open where the match is weak. Rows may omit the clone size; those that give it use once, few, many or a size class.

CDR3 protein: CASSQGRLNTEAFF
CDR3 DNA: TGCGCCAGCAGCCAAGGCAGGTTGAACACTGAAGCTTTCTTT
J gene: TRBJ1-1
D gene: NA
clone size: NA
CDR3 length: 14
V gene: TRBV4-1

CDR3 protein: CASSPGTVNTGELFF
CDR3 DNA: TGTGCCAGCAGCCCCGGGACAGTGAACACCGGGGAGCTGTTTTTT
J gene: TRBJ2-2
D gene: TRBD1
clone size: many
CDR3 length: 15
V gene: TRBV27

CDR3 protein: CASSTGQGPYNSPLHF
CDR3 DNA: TGTGCCAGCAGCACCGGACAGGGTCCCTATAATTCACCCCTCCACTTT
J gene: TRBJ1-6
D gene: TRBD1
clone size: many
CDR3 length: 16
V gene: TRBV12-3/TRBV12-4

CDR3 protein: CASSLPPFFGTEHDTQYF
CDR3 DNA: TGTGCCAGCAGCTTACCCCCTTTTTTCGGGACAGAGCACGATACGCAGTATTTT
J gene: TRBJ2-3
D gene: TRBD1
clone size: few
CDR3 length: 18
V gene: TRBV11-3

CDR3 protein: CASNDLTGSNLVAEIDTQYF
CDR3 DNA: TGTGCCAGCAACGATTTGACAGGGTCGAACCTTGTTGCGGAAATTGATACGCAGTATTTT
J gene: TRBJ2-3
D gene: TRBD1
clone size: few
CDR3 length: 20
V gene: TRBV6-4

CDR3 protein: CASSGETGVGTEAFF
CDR3 DNA: TGTGCCAGCAGTGGGGAGACAGGGGTGGGCACTGAAGCTTTCTTT
J gene: TRBJ1-1
D gene: TRBD1
clone size: many
CDR3 length: 15
V gene: TRBV6-1

CDR3 protein: CSYPGTGSYEQYF
CDR3 DNA: TGCAGTTACCCCGGGACAGGGTCCTACGAGCAGTACTTC
J gene: TRBJ2-7
D gene: TRBD1
clone size: few
CDR3 length: 13
V gene: TRBV20-1

CDR3 protein: CASSFRAGGNYEQYF
CDR3 DNA: TGTGCCAGCAGCTTCCGGGCGGGAGGGAACTACGAGCAGTACTTC
J gene: TRBJ2-7
D gene: TRBD2
clone size: many
CDR3 length: 15
V gene: TRBV11-1

CDR3 protein: CASSEYSNAGAYNEQFF
CDR3 DNA: TGTGCCAGCAGTGAATATTCTAATGCGGGTGCATACAATGAGCAGTTCTTC
J gene: TRBJ2-1
D gene: NA
clone size: many
CDR3 length: 17
V gene: TRBV6-1

CDR3 protein: CATSRELGHSPQHF
CDR3 DNA: TGTGCCACCAGCAGAGAACTGGGTCACTCGCCCCAGCATTTT
J gene: TRBJ1-5
D gene: NA
clone size: many
CDR3 length: 14
V gene: TRBV15

CDR3 protein: CASSSRLAHTQYF
CDR3 DNA: TGTGCCAGCAGTTCCCGACTAGCCCATACGCAGTATTTT
J gene: TRBJ2-3
D gene: TRBD2
clone size: many
CDR3 length: 13
V gene: TRBV28

CDR3 protein: CASSVTGRNNEQFF
CDR3 DNA: TGTGCCAGCAGCGTGACAGGGAGAAACAATGAGCAGTTCTTC
J gene: TRBJ2-1
D gene: TRBD1
clone size: NA
CDR3 length: 14
V gene: TRBV9

CDR3 protein: CASSLSRGPVYNEQFF
CDR3 DNA: TGTGCCAGCAGTTTAAGTCGGGGCCCGGTTTACAATGAGCAGTTCTTC
J gene: TRBJ2-1
D gene: NA
clone size: many
CDR3 length: 16
V gene: TRBV27

CDR3 protein: CASGLADHYEQYF
CDR3 DNA: TGTGCCAGTGGACTAGCGGATCACTACGAGCAGTACTTC
J gene: TRBJ2-7
D gene: TRBD2
clone size: few
CDR3 length: 13
V gene: TRBV9

CDR3 protein: CAWSVGGADTIYF
CDR3 DNA: TGTGCCTGGAGTGTCGGGGGCGCGGACACCATATATTTT
J gene: TRBJ1-3
D gene: NA
clone size: NA
CDR3 length: 13
V gene: TRBV30

CDR3 protein: CASSLQLARDGELFF
CDR3 DNA: TGTGCCAGCAGCCTACAACTAGCGAGAGACGGGGAGCTGTTTTTT
J gene: TRBJ2-2
D gene: TRBD2
clone size: many
CDR3 length: 15
V gene: TRBV9

CDR3 protein: CASSPLGGGGELFF
CDR3 DNA: TGTGCCAGCAGCCCCTTAGGGGGCGGAGGGGAGCTGTTTTTT
J gene: TRBJ2-2
D gene: TRBD1
clone size: many
CDR3 length: 14
V gene: TRBV9

CDR3 protein: CASSYSRHEAFF
CDR3 DNA: TGTGCCAGCAGTTACTCGAGACACGAAGCTTTCTTT
J gene: TRBJ1-1
D gene: NA
clone size: NA
CDR3 length: 12
V gene: TRBV6-2/TRBV6-3

CDR3 protein: CASSTGLAGETQYF
CDR3 DNA: TGTGCCAGTAGTACGGGACTAGCGGGGGAGACCCAGTACTTC
J gene: TRBJ2-5
D gene: TRBD2
clone size: NA
CDR3 length: 14
V gene: TRBV19

CDR3 protein: CASSLVVTEAFF
CDR3 DNA: TGTGCCAGCAGCTTGGTGGTCACTGAAGCTTTCTTT
J gene: TRBJ1-1
D gene: NA
clone size: few
CDR3 length: 12
V gene: TRBV5-5

CDR3 protein: CASSSLGGASQTGSYNSPLHF
CDR3 DNA: TGTGCCAGCAGCTCCCTCGGGGGGGCCTCGCAGACCGGGTCCTATAATTCACCCCTCCACTTT
J gene: TRBJ1-6
D gene: NA
clone size: many
CDR3 length: 21
V gene: TRBV7-9

CDR3 protein: CASSETRGYTF
CDR3 DNA: TGTGCCAGCAGTGAGACCCGTGGCTACACCTTC
J gene: TRBJ1-2
D gene: NA
clone size: many
CDR3 length: 11
V gene: TRBV6-2/TRBV6-3

CDR3 protein: CASSPDNEQFF
CDR3 DNA: TGTGCCAGCTCACCGGACAATGAGCAGTTCTTC
J gene: TRBJ2-1
D gene: NA
clone size: many
CDR3 length: 11
V gene: TRBV18

CDR3 protein: CASKEGTGTYGYTF
CDR3 DNA: TGTGCCAGCAAAGAGGGAACTGGAACTTATGGCTACACCTTC
J gene: TRBJ1-2
D gene: NA
clone size: NA
CDR3 length: 14
V gene: TRBV2

CDR3 protein: CASNRGGQGSRETQYF
CDR3 DNA: TGTGCCAGCAACCGGGGGGGACAGGGTTCCCGGGAGACCCAGTACTTC
J gene: TRBJ2-5
D gene: NA
clone size: many
CDR3 length: 16
V gene: TRBV28

CDR3 protein: CASMDETQYF
CDR3 DNA: TGTGCCAGCATGGATGAGACCCAGTACTTC
J gene: TRBJ2-5
D gene: NA
clone size: many
CDR3 length: 10
V gene: TRBV12-3/TRBV12-4

CDR3 protein: CATSREVNTEAFF
CDR3 DNA: TGTGCCACCAGCAGAGAAGTGAACACTGAAGCTTTCTTT
J gene: TRBJ1-1
D gene: NA
clone size: many
CDR3 length: 13
V gene: TRBV15

CDR3 protein: CASSLSVQPQEAINQPQHF
CDR3 DNA: TGTGCCAGCAGTTTATCTGTACAGCCACAGGAGGCGATCAATCAGCCCCAGCATTTT
J gene: TRBJ1-5
D gene: NA
clone size: many
CDR3 length: 19
V gene: TRBV27